This TCR beta chain comes out of a study of cytomegalovirus exposure and HLA in healthy donors. Findings and caveats of the study: Specificity for CMV antigens was confirmed in vitro for a few of the CMV-associated chains.

As concerns this clone: The antigen is unknown.

PCR amplification relied on 60 Vbeta primers (plus 13 Jbeta primers). Profiling relied on immunoSEQ multiplex PCR, and the TCRdb table lists in-frame clones only, not all of them. Of around 140,000 clones in the sample, approximately 70% were seen once. The V and J ends lost 4 bases and 4 bases, in that order; junction bases with no gene match: 6. The CDR3 length is 16 residues. This chain links TRBV23-1 with TRBJ2-6, with 8 bases matching TRBD2. TRBV23-1 is identified as an open reading frame with a role that is uncertain. Specimen: PBMCs. This clonotype was sampled from a woman aged 55-70 years in good health and CMV-seropositive. CDR3 DNA: TGCGCCAGCAGTCCCCCGGGGGGGTGCGGGGCCAACGTCCTGACTTTC. Its protein product is CASSPPGGCGANVLTF.